This T cell receptor (beta chain) derives from a study of blood T cell repertoires in COVID-19. The germline V gene has CDR1 SGHAT and CDR2 FQNNGV. Trimming left V 4 bases short and J 4 bases short, with 16 bases between. CDR3 size: 15 residues. Assay used: immunoSEQ multiplex PCR; TCRdb lists only in-frame clones, some missing. This sample has some 60,000 clones, with 75% to 95% found just once. The V call is TRBV11-2, the J call TRBJ1-1; no firm D call. The receptor's source is a man aged 55 to 70 with acute or convalescent COVID-19. The sequencing input was peripheral blood. The CDR3 is CASSSHLDPGTEAFF. DNA of the CDR3: TGTGCCAGCAGCTCCCATTTGGATCCGGGCACTGAAGCTTTCTTT.